The T cell receptor (beta chain) under discussion was sequenced for a study of T-cell memory formation after mild COVID-19 (dated by TCRdb to about 2021). About the investigation overall: TCR sequence clusters from the two donors were found to be largely donor specific. Longitudinal TCRalpha and TCRbeta repertoire sequencing tracked T-cell clones expanding and contracting after mild COVID-19 in a couple of donors. Two young, previously healthy adult volunteers, one female and one male, were included in the cohort.

What the authors observed across the whole study: Clones that contracted from day 15 to 85 showed balanced CD4/CD8 phenotypes, whereas a second wave of clones that expanded from day 15 to 37 leaned towards CD4+. Only two mild cases were covered in the study, and larger cohorts including severe cases with pre-infection samples were considered necessary. SARS-CoV-2 specificity was not confirmed for the second-wave clones peaking on day 37. Some responding clones were detected in pre-infection memory, which suggested that pre-existing cross-reactive memory T cells had joined the SARS-CoV-2 response. Contracting CD4+ clones turned up mainly in the CM and EM memory subsets, whereas EMRA was where CD8+ clones were enriched.

About this clonotype: Its antigen remains unidentified. Base quality data are lacking; no much larger clone is found one base away.

Ficoll-Paque density gradient centrifugation was the method used to isolate PBMCs. For sequencing, an Illumina NovaSeq 6000 was employed. cDNA libraries for TCRalpha and TCRbeta were prepared by 5'RACE using constant-segment primers, with sample barcodes and unique molecular identifiers added. Trizol reagent was used to extract RNA from every sample. Libraries were amplified in two PCR steps, with a second sample barcode and Illumina TruSeq adapters added in the second step. Sequencing of libraries was performed on an Illumina NovaSeq with 2 x 150 bp paired-end reads. The published analysis was carried out like this. The reads were demultiplexed and collapsed into UMI-guided consensus sequences using migec v1.2.7. Using mixcr v2.1.11, UMI consensuses were aligned to TRA and TRB V and J templates and then assembled into clonotypes. Clonotypes were classified as expanded or contracted when called significant by both edgeR and NoisET, with noise models trained on biological replicates. For edgeR calls, a false discovery rate-adjusted p below 0.01 and a log2 fold-change threshold of 1 were applied. As an exploratory analysis of dynamics, max-normalized trajectories of the 1000 most abundant clonotypes were examined by PCA with hierarchical clustering. Each responding clone was given a CD4 or CD8 phenotype based on the CD4+ and CD8+ repertoires, which had been sequenced separately. TCRdb ran its own pipeline on the public reads, namely fastp trimming at Q25 and MiXCR clone calling, and kept in-frame beta chains. Merged by CDR3 protein, the rows form single entries marked with the most common genes and DNA. For this entry, the V and J calls and clone size follow TCRdb and not the study's own pipeline. The sample includes some 40,000 distinct CDR3 sequences, with more than 9% observed a single time. The ten most abundant clones make up about 10% of the sample.

The junction shows trimming of 5 bases on V and 0 bases on J, plus 7 bases between the germline ends. The germline V gene yields MNHEY for CDR1 and SVGEGT for CDR2. The CDR3 covers 13 residues, taking in both the cysteine and the phenylalanine. Of the read, only the CDR3 DNA is kept; its 39 bases are in frame from base 1. The receptor comes from an adult woman who had mild COVID-19 (a few samples of this study predate the infection). The sample titles of this study are shuffled in the database, so cell type and time point are left out; the donor was told from shared clones. This chain is built from TRBV6-2 or TRBV6-3 and TRBJ1-1; D gene: possibly TRBD1, on 5 matching bases. Sequenced sample: PBMCs or a T cell subset sorted from them (not recorded which). The bases are TGTGCCAGCAGTAAGGACATGAACACTGAAGCTTTCTTT. The encoded protein is CASSKDMNTEAFF.